This T cell receptor (beta chain) originates from a study of blood T cell repertoires in COVID-19. Study-level background: T cells, B-cell-depleted T cells, or PBMCs supplied cDNA or gDNA.

Profiling relied on immunoSEQ multiplex PCR, and the TCRdb table lists in-frame clones only, not all of them. The sample lists 240,000 or so clones, around 87% occurring once. Trimming removed 0 bases at V and 4 bases at J, with 13 bases between. The CDR3 contains 16 residues. Germline lookup yields CDR1 SGDLS and CDR2 YYNGEE. Sequences were obtained from peripheral blood. The chain links TRBV9 to TRBJ2-2; TRBD2 might be the D (6 bases). This clonotype was obtained from a woman aged 70 to 79 with active or convalescent COVID-19. CDR3 nucleotides: TGTGCCAGCAGCGTAGACGGGACTGGACTCACCGGGGAGCTGTTTTTT. It encodes CASSVDGTGLTGELFF. The full variable domain, its missing parts supplied by reference TRBV9 and TRBJ2-2, is DSGVTQTPKHLITATGQRVTLRCSPRSGDLSVYWYQQSLDQGLQFLIQYYNGEERAKGNILERFSAQQFPDLHSELNLSSLELGDSALYFCASSVDGTGLTGELFFGEGSRLTVL.